Below, 32 T cell receptor beta chains from the same sample are listed, as sequenced in a study of blood T cell repertoires in COVID-19. The assay was immunoSEQ multiplex PCR, and TCRdb's table has in-frame clones only and misses some. Of under 250,000 clones in the sample, more than 65% were seen once. The sample taken for sequencing was peripheral blood. Receptors were obtained from a human donor in a cohort sampled during active COVID-19.

V is TRBV12-5 and J is TRBJ2-3; 15 nucleotides align to TRBD2. Germline V gives CDR1 LGHNT, CDR2 FRNRAP. V shed 4 bases, J shed 5 bases, and the junction held 4 bases outside the gene matches. The CDR3 is made up of 16 amino acids. The CDR3 here is CASGSGLAGGGDTQYF. CDR3 nucleotide sequence: TGTGCTAGTGGTTCCGGACTAGCGGGAGGGGGAGATACGCAGTATTTT.

The sample holds a few counts of this clone. This sequence joins TRBV6-5 and TRBJ1-2; TRBD1 agrees at 10 bases. The CDR3 is 14 residues long. After removal of 4 bases from V and 4 bases from J, the junction contained 3 bases not matched to a gene. Per the germline V gene, CDR1 is MNHEY and CDR2 is SVGAGI. The CDR3, as DNA: TGTGCCAGCAGTTCCGGGACAGGGGTCTATGGCTACACCTTC. Its translation is CASSSGTGVYGYTF.

This clone was detected only a few times. The V and J genes are TRBV5-8 and TRBJ1-2; 7 bases match TRBD1. V was pared by 4 bases and J by 4 bases, with 10 bases of the junction left unmatched. Germline V CDR1 and CDR2: SGHTS, YDEGEE. The CDR3 covers 15 residues. The CDR3 sequence: CASSLLGRQGYGYTF. CDR3 in DNA: TGTGCCAGCAGCCTCCTGGGGAGACAGGGCTATGGCTACACCTTC.

The rearrangement uses TRBV3-1 (or the pseudogene TRBV3-2) and TRBJ2-7; TRBD2 agrees at 8 bases. In germline, CDR1 is LGHDT, CDR2 YNNKEL (reference sequence). J gave up 4 bases and V 2 bases, and 7 bases lay outside the gene matches. This CDR3 region has 15 residues. CDR3 protein: CASSQPSGGEYEQYF. As DNA, the CDR3 is TGTGCCAGCAGCCAACCAAGCGGGGGAGAGTACGAGCAGTACTTC.

The CDR3 region has the DNA TGCAGCGCACACCGAGGGTCCTACGAGCAGTACTTC. It is translated as CSAHRGSYEQYF. The chain has TRBV29-1 and TRBJ2-7, with a weak D call TRBD2 (5 bases). Germline V gene sequence: CDR1 SQVTM, CDR2 ANQGSEA. The V gene lost 7 bases and the J gene lost 1 base, with 11 bases spanning the gap. The CDR3 sequence is 12 residues long.

This clone has a single count. CDR3 nucleotide sequence: TGCGCCAGCAGCTTCGTGCTAGCGGGAGGAGAGACCCAGTACTTC. Translating gives CASSFVLAGGETQYF. The gene calls are TRBV5-1 and TRBJ2-5; 11 bases are shared with TRBD2. Germline V gene sequence: CDR1 SGHRS, CDR2 YFSETQ. The length of the CDR3 is 15 residues. The V and J ends lost 2 bases and 4 bases, in that order; junction bases with no gene match: 4. The variable domain in full, with the rest retrieved from reference TRBV5-1 and TRBJ2-5, is KAGVTQTPRYLIKTRGQQVTLSCSPISGHRSVSWYQQTPGQGLQFLFEYFSETQRNKGNFPGRFSGRQFSNSRSEMNVSTLELGDSALYLCASSFVLAGGETQYFGPGTRLLVL.

This clone was picked up a small number of times. The chain couples TRBV6-5 to TRBJ1-6; D possibly corresponds to TRBD1 (5 bases). The V and J ends lost 2 bases and 7 bases respectively, with 9 bases between them. The CDR3 length is 14 residues. Germline CDR1 reads MNHEY; CDR2 reads SVGAGI. CDR3 bases: TGTGCCAGCAGTTACAGGGAGGGGAATTCACCCCTCCACTTT. Its translation: CASSYREGNSPLHF.

J is TRBJ1-3 and V is TRBV29-1; 12 nucleotides agree with TRBD1. The germline V gene has CDR1 SQVTM and CDR2 ANQGSEA. V gave up 8 bases and J gave up 0 bases; unmatched junction bases: 11. The CDR3 is 17 residues long. The CDR3 DNA follows: TGCAGCATCGTATCCGGGACAGGGGGCCCCTCTGGAAACACCATATATTTT. Amino acids: CSIVSGTGGPSGNTIYF.

The V and J genes are TRBV19 and TRBJ2-1; D is perhaps TRBD1 (6 bases). There are 15 residues in the CDR3. The germline V gene encodes CDR1 LNHDA and CDR2 SQIVND (reference sequence). V lost 2 bases and J lost 0, with 8 bases in between. The CDR3 here is CASSILGGSYNEQFF. The CDR3 DNA is TGTGCCAGTAGTATATTAGGGGGCTCCTACAATGAGCAGTTCTTC.

This chain connects TRBV7-9 to TRBJ2-2; possibly TRBD1 for D (6 bases). The CDR3 is 16 amino acids. Germline CDR1 SEHNR, CDR2 FQNEAQ (reference sequence). V was clipped by 4 bases and J by 1 base, with 13 bases between them. The CDR3 DNA sequence: TGTGCCAGCAGCTCGCCAGGGGCAATGAACACCGGGGAGCTGTTTTTT. It encodes CASSSPGAMNTGELFF.

V and J are TRBV28 and TRBJ2-3; 10 bases match TRBD1. The germline gives CDR1 MDHEN, CDR2 SYDVKM. V shed 5 bases, J shed 4 bases, and the junction held 6 bases outside the gene matches. The CDR3 length is 15 residues. For the CDR3, the DNA is TGTGCCAGCAGTCCCGGGACAGGGGATGCAGATACGCAGTATTTT. Encoded protein: CASSPGTGDADTQYF.

The chain has TRBV5-1 and TRBJ2-7; 10 bases fit TRBD2. Germline trimming cut 0 bases from V and 2 bases from J; bases unmatched to any gene: 5. Germline lookup yields CDR1 SGHRS and CDR2 YFSETQ. This CDR3 comprises 16 residues. This CDR3 reads CASSLAPSGRAYEQYF. Written as DNA, the CDR3 is TGCGCCAGCAGCTTGGCACCAAGCGGGAGGGCCTACGAGCAGTACTTC.

This chain connects TRBV5-4 to TRBJ2-1; 9 positions agree with TRBD1. The trim removed 0 bases at V and 5 bases at J, leaving 6 bases unmatched. From germline, CDR1 is SGHNT and CDR2 YYREEE (reference sequence). This CDR3 is 16 amino acids long. As DNA, the CDR3 is TGTGCCAGCAGCTTGGCCCTGGGACAGGGCAACAATGAGCAGTTCTTC. Its translation: CASSLALGQGNNEQFF. Variable domain in full (rest from reference TRBV5-4 and TRBJ2-1): ETGVTQSPTHLIKTRGQQVTLRCSSQSGHNTVSWYQQALGQGPQFIFQYYREEENGRGNFPPRFSGLQFPNYSSELNVNALELDDSALYLCASSLALGQGNNEQFFGPGTRLTVL.

This rearrangement joins TRBV4-2 to TRBJ2-1; TRBD2 agrees at 9 bases. Germline lookup yields CDR1 LGHNA and CDR2 YNFKEQ. This CDR3 region has 17 residues. V trimming: 4 bases; J trimming: 4 bases; junction bases outside the gene matches: 11. In nucleotides, the CDR3 is TGTGCCAGCAGCCCCCAATCTAGCGGGATATCTTACAATGAGCAGTTCTTC. It yields the protein CASSPQSSGISYNEQFF.

This clone has a handful of counts. The chain is built from TRBV19 and TRBJ2-7; D remains unclear. Germline CDR1 reads LNHDA; CDR2 reads SQIVND (reference sequence). The CDR3 extends over 13 amino acids. The V end lost 3 bases, the J end lost 2 bases, and 8 bases lay between the germline ends. The CDR3 protein is CASSISAAYEQYF. CDR3 nucleotide sequence: TGTGCCAGTAGTATCAGCGCGGCCTACGAGCAGTACTTC. The whole variable domain, filled in from reference TRBV19 and TRBJ2-7, reads DGGITQSPKYLFRKEGQNVTLSCEQNLNHDAMYWYRQDPGQGLRLIYYSQIVNDFQKGDIAEGYSVSREKKESFPLTVTSAQKNPTAFYLCASSISAAYEQYFGPGTRLTVT.

Only a few counts were recorded for this clone. The chain couples TRBV28 to TRBJ2-4; D unresolved. CDR3 length equals 11 residues. The V gene's germline CDR1 is MDHEN and CDR2 SYDVKM. The ends were cut back, 5 bases at V and 7 bases at J, with 6 bases in the middle. CDR3 loop: CASSISNIQYF. CDR3 nucleotide sequence: TGTGCCAGCAGTATTTCGAACATTCAGTACTTC. The entire variable domain, with the rest obtained from reference TRBV28 and TRBJ2-4, is as follows: DVKVTQSSRYLVKRTGEKVFLECVQDMDHENMFWYRQDPGLGLRLIYFSYDVKMKEKGDIPEGYSVSREKKERFSLILESASTNQTSMYLCASSISNIQYFGAGTRLSVL.

A few counts support this clone. The V gene is TRBV6-5, the J gene TRBJ1-6, with 7 bases identical to TRBD1. In germline, CDR1 is MNHEY, CDR2 SVGAGI. The CDR3 totals 15 residues. V lost 7 bases to trimming and J lost 14 bases; unmatched junction nucleotides: 17. The chain's CDR3 is CASTRGQRFPGSLHF. The CDR3 DNA follows: TGTGCCAGCACCCGGGGACAGCGGTTCCCGGGATCCCTCCACTTT.

For the CDR3, the DNA is TGCAGCGTTGAAAAATGGGTGGGCAGGGGGTTGAACTATGGCTACACCTTC. Amino acids: CSVEKWVGRGLNYGYTF. The rearrangement links TRBV29-1 to TRBJ1-2; 7 positions agree with TRBD1. The J segment lost 2 bases and the V segment lost 2 bases, leaving 14 bases of the junction unmatched. The length of the CDR3 is 17 residues. Germline CDR1 is SQVTM and CDR2 is ANQGSEA.

The CDR3 sequence is CASSYSQGSYGYTF. The CDR3 coding sequence is TGTGCCAGCAGTTACTCCCAGGGATCCTATGGCTACACCTTC. The gene calls are TRBV6-6 and TRBJ1-2; TRBD1 is a possible D gene (5 bases). Per germline, CDR1 MNHNY and CDR2 SVGAGI (reference sequence). V lost 0 bases, J lost 4 bases, and 9 bases lay in between. This CDR3 is 14 amino acids long.

As concerns this clone: This may stem from a read error, because a much larger clone lies one nucleotide away. This specimen includes other DNA sequences encoding the same CDR3. The rearrangement joins TRBV5-1 to TRBJ2-7; D may be TRBD1 (5 bases). The CDR3 has 13 amino acids. V shed 4 bases and J shed 0 bases, with 8 bases lying between them. Germline lookup yields CDR1 SGHRS and CDR2 YFSETQ. The DNA for the CDR3 is TGCGCCAGCAGCCTGGACAACTCCTACGAGCAGTACTTC. Its protein is CASSLDNSYEQYF. The full variable domain, completed using reference TRBV5-1 and TRBJ2-7, is KAGVTQTPRYLIKTRGQQVTLSCSPISGHRSVSWYQQTPGQGLQFLFEYFSETQRNKGNFPGRFSGRQFSNSRSEMNVSTLELGDSALYLCASSLDNSYEQYFGPGTRLTVT.

This chain links TRBV7-9 with TRBJ2-7, with TRBD2 identical over 13 bases. This CDR3 region has 15 residues. With V trimmed by 1 base and J by 4 bases, 1 base remained unmatched. CDR1 is SEHNR, CDR2 FQNEAQ, per germline (reference sequence). CDR3 sequence reads: CASSLGTSGSYEQYF. The CDR3 DNA follows: TGTGCCAGCAGCTTAGGGACTAGCGGGAGTTACGAGCAGTACTTC.

This clone was detected a few times. The J gene is TRBJ1-1, the V gene TRBV4-2; TRBD1 might be the D (5 bases). The CDR3 consists of 15 residues. Germline V gene lookup returns CDR1 LGHNA and CDR2 YNFKEQ. The V and J ends lost 0 bases and 5 bases respectively, with 13 bases between them. CDR3 loop: CASSQDLTQVTEAFF. The CDR3 DNA follows: TGTGCCAGCAGCCAAGACCTGACACAGGTAACTGAAGCTTTCTTT.

The chain employs TRBV3-1 (or the pseudogene TRBV3-2) and TRBJ1-1; D ambiguous. Per germline, CDR1 LGHDT and CDR2 YNNKEL (reference sequence). CDR3 length: 14 residues. V was pared by 1 base and J by 5 bases, with 11 bases between. For the CDR3, the DNA is TGTGCCAGCAGCCAAGGTCTGAGCCTTACTGAAGCTTTCTTT. Translated: CASSQGLSLTEAFF.

This chain links TRBV13 with TRBJ2-1; 13 positions agree with TRBD2. V lost 5 bases and J lost 4; bases outside the gene matches: 2. Germline V gene lookup returns CDR1 PRHDT and CDR2 FYEKMQ (reference sequence). This CDR3 contains 15 residues. Written as DNA, the CDR3 is TGTGCCAGCAGCGTGGGACTAGCGGGGTACAATGAGCAGTTCTTC. Its translation is CASSVGLAGYNEQFF. The full variable domain, in which reference TRBV13 and TRBJ2-1 provide the parts outside the CDR3, is AAGVIQSPRHLIKEKRETATLKCYPIPRHDTVYWYQQGPGQDPQFLISFYEKMQSDKGSIPDRFSAQQFSDYHSELNMSSLELGDSALYFCASSVGLAGYNEQFFGPGTRLTVL.

CDR3 sequence reads: CATSERTSGRVGDTQYF. As DNA, the CDR3 is TGTGCCACCAGTGAGAGGACTAGCGGGAGGGTTGGAGATACGCAGTATTTT. This chain uses TRBV24-1 with TRBJ2-3, with 15 bases matching TRBD2. This CDR3 contains 17 residues. From germline, CDR1 is KGHDR and CDR2 SFDVKD. The junction had 6 bases not matched to a gene; V was cut back by 4 bases and J by 5 bases.

The chain recombines TRBV12-5 with TRBJ2-7; 7 bases line up with TRBD1. The CDR3 runs 14 residues. The ends lost 4 bases at V and 3 bases at J; junction bases unmatched: 6. Looked up from germline, CDR1 is LGHNT and CDR2 is FRNRAP. The CDR3 DNA sequence: TGTGCTAGTGGTTCCGGACAGGTGGTCTACGAGCAGTACTTC. It translates to CASGSGQVVYEQYF.

The CDR3 here is CSAESRYEQFF. For the CDR3, the DNA is TGCAGTGCTGAAAGCCGGTATGAGCAGTTCTTC. This sequence joins TRBV20-1 and TRBJ2-1, with no clear D. Trimming shortened V by 5 bases and J by 8 bases, and 10 bases separated the two germline ends. The CDR3 has 11 amino acids. The germline V gene encodes CDR1 DFQATT and CDR2 SNEGSKA (reference sequence).

In its sample, this clone was seen once. In the same sample, other DNA sequences code for this CDR3. This rearrangement joins TRBV18 to TRBJ2-7; 12 bases are a match to TRBD1. Germline CDR1 and CDR2: KGHSH and LQKENI. CDR3 length equals 15 residues. Trimming at V came to 4 bases and at J to 4 bases, leaving 5 bases not matched to a gene. The CDR3 reads CASSRPGQGAYEQYF. Written as DNA, the CDR3 is TGTGCCAGCTCACGGCCGGGACAGGGGGCTTACGAGCAGTACTTC.

The chain combines TRBV30 with TRBJ2-7; TRBD2 matches 7 bases. Trimming at V came to 3 bases and at J to 4 bases, leaving 6 bases not matched to a gene. CDR3 size: 13 residues. The germline V gene has CDR1 GTSNPN and CDR2 SVGIG (reference sequence). CDR3 region: CAWRGDYDYEQYF. The CDR3 coding sequence is TGTGCCTGGAGGGGGGACTACGATTACGAGCAGTACTTC.

This chain connects TRBV12-3 or TRBV12-4 to TRBJ2-7, with 9 bases lining up with TRBD1. This CDR3 spans 13 amino acids. V lost 4 bases, J lost 6 bases, and 4 bases stayed unmatched. This chain's CDR3 is CASSSGQGIEQYF. The CDR3 nucleotides read TGTGCCAGCAGTTCGGGACAGGGTATCGAGCAGTACTTC.

The CDR3 DNA sequence: TGTGCCAGCAGTTACTCGGGACAGGGCGCTGAAGCTTTCTTT. Amino acids: CASSYSGQGAEAFF. The chain employs TRBV6-5 and TRBJ1-1; 9 nucleotides align to TRBD1. Germline assignment: CDR1 MNHEY and CDR2 SVGAGI. There are 14 residues in the CDR3. V trimming: 0 bases; J trimming: 6 bases; junction bases outside the gene matches: 2.

The CDR3 sequence is CASSELRGSKNTGELFF. As DNA, the CDR3 is TGCGCCAGCAGTGAACTTCGCGGGAGTAAGAACACCGGGGAGCTGTTTTTT. This sequence joins TRBV10-2 and TRBJ2-2, with 7 bases aligning to TRBD2. This CDR3 spans 17 amino acids. The germline gives CDR1 WSHSY, CDR2 SAAADI. V trimming: 3 bases; J trimming: 1 base; junction bases outside the gene matches: 8.